The clone carrying this T cell receptor (beta chain) was recorded a few times. Its antigen is still unknown. The data originate from a study of T-cell reconstitution after alpha-beta-depleted transplantation in children. Trimming stripped 4 bases from V and 1 base from J, with 12 bases between. The CDR3 sequence is 15 residues long. In germline, CDR1 is KGHSH, CDR2 LQKENI. TCRbeta library preparation incorporated unique molecular identifiers. TCRdb re-analysed the PCR reads in MiXCR, keeping a single row per CDR3 protein. The table has roughly 790,000 distinct CDR3 sequences, roughly 15% seen once. General study findings and limits: The origin of alpha-beta T cells about two months after transplant was reportedly several hundred expanded graft clones. T-cell counts and diversity at one year post-transplant came mainly from newly produced T cells.

The TCR comes from a male patient younger than 18 who had a stem cell transplant for acute lymphoblastic leukemia, so the T cells may come from the graft donor. The sample in question was PBMCs, mostly from graft donor cells, obtained 360 days after TCRalphabeta/CD19-depleted stem cell transplant. The chain couples TRBV18 to TRBJ2-3; D is unresolved. The CDR3 loop is CASSLNIVRTDTQYF. CDR3 in DNA: TGTGCCAGCTCACTCAACATCGTTCGCACAGATACGCAGTATTTT.